These T cell receptor beta chains were read from a single sample in a study of breast tumors, draining lymph nodes, adjacent tissues. TCRdb recomputed calls from the multiplex PCR reads with MiXCR, one row per CDR3 protein. The sample lists roughly 110,000 distinct CDR3 sequences; less than 40% were seen once. Sequenced material: axillary lymph node tissue. The receptor set was obtained from a female donor with breast cancer. Some clones in this sample may be carry-over from other donors' samples. CDR3s include the opening cysteine and the closing phenylalanine or tryptophan. Fields, in order: V gene, D gene, clone size, J gene, CDR3 DNA, CDR3 protein. D genes are given only for firm matches. Where a row states a size, it is once, few, many or the class of an expanded clone; other rows omit it.

v_gene: TRBV20-1
d_gene: .
abundance: .
j_gene: TRBJ2-1
CDR3nt: TGCAGTGCTAGGACGGGGTCCTACAATGAGCAGTTCTTC
CDR3aa: CSARTGSYNEQFF

v_gene: TRBV4-1
d_gene: .
abundance: many
j_gene: TRBJ2-1
CDR3nt: TGCGCCAGCAGCCAAGATGGAACTAGCATCTACAATGAGCAGTTCTTC
CDR3aa: CASSQDGTSIYNEQFF

v_gene: TRBV5-1
d_gene: .
abundance: many
j_gene: TRBJ1-2
CDR3nt: TGCGCCAGCAGCTTGGCCCAGGGGAGCTATGGCTACACCTTC
CDR3aa: CASSLAQGSYGYTF

v_gene: TRBV9
d_gene: .
abundance: .
j_gene: TRBJ2-3
CDR3nt: TGTGCCAGCAGCGTTGAACGGGACAGCACAGATACGCAGTATTTT
CDR3aa: CASSVERDSTDTQYF

v_gene: TRBV6-5
d_gene: .
abundance: many
j_gene: TRBJ1-6
CDR3nt: TGTGCCAGCAGTTACTCGAGGGGGGACGATTCACCCCTCCACTTT
CDR3aa: CASSYSRGDDSPLHF

v_gene: TRBV10-3
d_gene: TRBD2
abundance: many
j_gene: TRBJ2-5
CDR3nt: TGTGCCATCAGTGGCCTAGCGGGAGGGGGAGAGACCCAGTACTTC
CDR3aa: CAISGLAGGGETQYF

v_gene: TRBV19
d_gene: TRBD2
abundance: many
j_gene: TRBJ2-3
CDR3nt: TGTGCCAGTAGTATAGGCGATAGCGGGGCGGATACGCAGTATTTT
CDR3aa: CASSIGDSGADTQYF

v_gene: TRBV7-9
d_gene: .
abundance: .
j_gene: TRBJ2-7
CDR3nt: TGTGCCAGCGCCGAGGGATTCGGTGGGAGGTCTTCCTACGAGCAGTACTTC
CDR3aa: CASAEGFGGRSSYEQYF

v_gene: TRBV28
d_gene: .
abundance: many
j_gene: TRBJ2-7
CDR3nt: TGTGCCAGCAGTTCCTCCGGGACATTCTCCTACGAGCAGTACTTC
CDR3aa: CASSSSGTFSYEQYF

v_gene: TRBV7-9
d_gene: TRBD1
abundance: .
j_gene: TRBJ1-2
CDR3nt: TGTTCCGGCAGCCCTCGACAGGGAGCGGGAGCTGGCTACACCTTC
CDR3aa: CSGSPRQGAGAGYTF

v_gene: TRBV5-1
d_gene: .
abundance: .
j_gene: TRBJ2-1
CDR3nt: TGCGCCAGCAGCTTAACTCCAGGGCTTGTGGGGGGGCTCCATGAGCAGTTCTTC
CDR3aa: CASSLTPGLVGGLHEQFF

v_gene: TRBV20-1
d_gene: .
abundance: .
j_gene: TRBJ1-2
CDR3nt: TGCAGTGCTCCACCACCGGGAGGGTTGCCCTATGGCTACACCTTC
CDR3aa: CSAPPPGGLPYGYTF

v_gene: TRBV20-1
d_gene: .
abundance: many
j_gene: TRBJ1-5
CDR3nt: TGCAGTGCTAGAGTCCCTAATCAGCCCCAGCATTTT
CDR3aa: CSARVPNQPQHF

v_gene: TRBV2
d_gene: TRBD2
abundance: .
j_gene: TRBJ2-5
CDR3nt: TGTGCCAGCAGTGCCCGAAGCGGGGGGGCCGAGACCCAGTACTTC
CDR3aa: CASSARSGGAETQYF

v_gene: TRBV15
d_gene: TRBD1
abundance: many
j_gene: TRBJ2-4
CDR3nt: TGTGCCACCAGCAGAGCTTGGGACAGCAAAAACATTCAGTACTTC
CDR3aa: CATSRAWDSKNIQYF

v_gene: TRBV19
d_gene: TRBD1
abundance: many
j_gene: TRBJ1-2
CDR3nt: TGTGCCAGTAGTGCGGGACAGCTCTTAATCTATGGCTACACCTTC
CDR3aa: CASSAGQLLIYGYTF

v_gene: TRBV2
d_gene: .
abundance: many
j_gene: TRBJ2-5
CDR3nt: TGTGCCAGCAGTGGTCGGGGGGCTTACCAAGAGACCCAGTACTTC
CDR3aa: CASSGRGAYQETQYF

v_gene: TRBV19
d_gene: .
abundance: many
j_gene: TRBJ1-3
CDR3nt: TGTGCCAGTGACAACTCTGGAAACACCATATATTTT
CDR3aa: CASDNSGNTIYF

v_gene: TRBV29-1
d_gene: .
abundance: many
j_gene: TRBJ2-2
CDR3nt: TGCAGCGGCCCTGCGGCGGGGTTAGACCCACGGCTGGGGGCCGGGGAGCTGTTTTTT
CDR3aa: CSGPAAGLDPRLGAGELFF

v_gene: TRBV28
d_gene: .
abundance: many
j_gene: TRBJ1-3
CDR3nt: TGTGCCAGCAGCCCCGGGGGGGATTTCTCTGGAAACACCATATATTTT
CDR3aa: CASSPGGDFSGNTIYF

v_gene: TRBV3-1
d_gene: .
abundance: many
j_gene: TRBJ2-6
CDR3nt: TGTGCCAGCAGCCTGACAGGTTTGAACTCTGGGGCCAACGTCCTGACTTTC
CDR3aa: CASSLTGLNSGANVLTF

v_gene: TRBV7-8
d_gene: TRBD1
abundance: many
j_gene: TRBJ2-7
CDR3nt: TGTGCCAGCAGCTTAGCGCAGACAGGGCTTTTATCCTACGAGCAGTACTTC
CDR3aa: CASSLAQTGLLSYEQYF

v_gene: TRBV19
d_gene: .
abundance: many
j_gene: TRBJ2-7
CDR3nt: TGTGCCAGTAGTTCCCCGGCCTACGAGCAGTACTTC
CDR3aa: CASSSPAYEQYF

v_gene: TRBV7-4
d_gene: TRBD2
abundance: .
j_gene: TRBJ2-1
CDR3nt: TGTGCCAGCAGCTTTATAGCGGGGGACAATGAGCAGTTCTTC
CDR3aa: CASSFIAGDNEQFF

v_gene: TRBV30
d_gene: TRBD2
abundance: .
j_gene: TRBJ2-1
CDR3nt: TGTGCCGGGAGTGTAAGTGGACTAGCGGCCAATAAGCAGTTCTTC
CDR3aa: CAGSVSGLAANKQFF

v_gene: TRBV28
d_gene: .
abundance: few
j_gene: TRBJ2-1
CDR3nt: TGTGCCAGCAAGGGTTACAGCGGAAGCTCCTACAATGAGCAGTTCTTC
CDR3aa: CASKGYSGSSYNEQFF

v_gene: TRBV29-1
d_gene: TRBD2
abundance: medium-sized
j_gene: TRBJ2-3
CDR3nt: TGCAGCGTTCCCGGGGTAGCGGGGGCGGTCACAGATACGCAGTATTTT
CDR3aa: CSVPGVAGAVTDTQYF

v_gene: TRBV20-1
d_gene: TRBD1
abundance: many
j_gene: TRBJ2-5
CDR3nt: TGCAGTGCTAGACCCGACAGGGTCCGGGGTGAGACCCAGTACTTC
CDR3aa: CSARPDRVRGETQYF

v_gene: TRBV2
d_gene: .
abundance: many
j_gene: TRBJ2-1
CDR3nt: TGTGCCAGCAGTGTTAGGGTCCTCCCCACACAGGTAAAGGTTTACAATGAGCAGTTCTTC
CDR3aa: CASSVRVLPTQVKVYNEQFF

v_gene: TRBV5-1
d_gene: .
abundance: .
j_gene: TRBJ2-7
CDR3nt: .
CDR3aa: CASSSAPAYNEQYF

v_gene: TRBV6-1
d_gene: .
abundance: many
j_gene: TRBJ2-5
CDR3nt: TGTGCCAGCTCCCTACAGGGCTTCCAAGAGACCCAGTACTTC
CDR3aa: CASSLQGFQETQYF

v_gene: TRBV5-1
d_gene: TRBD1
abundance: .
j_gene: TRBJ2-5
CDR3nt: TGCGCCAGCAGCTTTGGACAGGGTCCAACACAAGAGACCCAGTACTTC
CDR3aa: CASSFGQGPTQETQYF

v_gene: TRBV7-6
d_gene: .
abundance: many
j_gene: TRBJ2-2
CDR3nt: TGTGCCAGCAGCTTATCCCAAGTCACCGGGGAGCTGTTTTTT
CDR3aa: CASSLSQVTGELFF

v_gene: TRBV27
d_gene: .
abundance: many
j_gene: TRBJ1-2
CDR3nt: TGTGCCAGCAGTTTATCGGTGGGCCCGAGTCGTGGCTACACCTTC
CDR3aa: CASSLSVGPSRGYTF

v_gene: TRBV7-2
d_gene: TRBD2
abundance: many
j_gene: TRBJ2-3
CDR3nt: TGTGCCAGCAGCTTAGACGCCCAGCGGGGGGGCAATACGCAGTATTTT
CDR3aa: CASSLDAQRGGNTQYF

v_gene: TRBV28
d_gene: .
abundance: many
j_gene: TRBJ1-6
CDR3nt: TGTGCCAGCAGTCCCCCGGCGGCACCCCTCCACTTT
CDR3aa: CASSPPAAPLHF

v_gene: TRBV5-1
d_gene: TRBD2
abundance: many
j_gene: TRBJ2-1
CDR3nt: TGCGCCAGCACCCTAGCGGGAGAGGCAAGGGAGCAGTTCTTC
CDR3aa: CASTLAGEAREQFF

v_gene: TRBV11-3
d_gene: TRBD2
abundance: .
j_gene: TRBJ2-3
CDR3nt: TGTGCCAGCAGCCCCGGACTAGCGGCGGGGCCAGGGGATACGCAGTATTTT
CDR3aa: CASSPGLAAGPGDTQYF

v_gene: TRBV7-3
d_gene: .
abundance: many
j_gene: TRBJ2-5
CDR3nt: TGTGCCAGCAGCTTACAGGTGGGAGGTCAAGAGACCCAGTACTTC
CDR3aa: CASSLQVGGQETQYF

v_gene: TRBV14
d_gene: TRBD1
abundance: many
j_gene: TRBJ2-7
CDR3nt: TGTGCCAGCAGCCGGACAGGGGTCTCCTACGAGCAGTACTTC
CDR3aa: CASSRTGVSYEQYF

v_gene: TRBV20-1
d_gene: TRBD2
abundance: many
j_gene: TRBJ2-1
CDR3nt: TGCAGTGCTAGGCGACTAGCGGGAGAAGGGTCCTACAATGAGCAGTTCTTC
CDR3aa: CSARRLAGEGSYNEQFF

v_gene: TRBV7-3
d_gene: TRBD1
abundance: .
j_gene: TRBJ1-5
CDR3nt: TGTGCCAGCAGCTCGGACAGGGCCCAAGAGACCCAGCATTTT
CDR3aa: CASSSDRAQETQHF

v_gene: TRBV6-5
d_gene: .
abundance: many
j_gene: TRBJ2-1
CDR3nt: TGTGCCAGCAGTTGGAGGGGGAGCTCCTACAATGAGCAGTTCTTC
CDR3aa: CASSWRGSSYNEQFF

v_gene: TRBV7-9
d_gene: TRBD2
abundance: .
j_gene: TRBJ2-1
CDR3nt: TGTGCCAGCAGCTTGACTAGCGGGAGGGTGGCTTACAATGAGCAGTTCTTC
CDR3aa: CASSLTSGRVAYNEQFF

v_gene: TRBV20-1
d_gene: .
abundance: .
j_gene: TRBJ2-1
CDR3nt: TGCAGTACTAGGCCCCTGGGGAGCAGCTCCTACAATGAGCAGTTCTTC
CDR3aa: CSTRPLGSSSYNEQFF

v_gene: TRBV9
d_gene: TRBD1
abundance: .
j_gene: TRBJ1-6
CDR3nt: TGTGCCAGCGGGGGGGGGGTACAGGGGATCCCCCCCCACTTT
CDR3aa: CASGGGVQGIPPHF

v_gene: TRBV7-9
d_gene: .
abundance: .
j_gene: TRBJ2-7
CDR3nt: TGTGCCAGCAGCGAAGGACGGGCCTCCTACGAGCAGTACTTC
CDR3aa: CASSEGRASYEQYF

v_gene: TRBV4-3
d_gene: TRBD1
abundance: .
j_gene: TRBJ1-2
CDR3nt: TGCGCCAGCAGCCAAGATCCCCAGGGGGCGGCTGAAGCTAACTATGGCTACACCTTC
CDR3aa: CASSQDPQGAAEANYGYTF

v_gene: TRBV7-9
d_gene: .
abundance: many
j_gene: TRBJ1-4
CDR3nt: TGTGCCAGCAGCCTCGCCGGAGCGGCTAATGAAAAACTGTTTTTT
CDR3aa: CASSLAGAANEKLFF

v_gene: TRBV5-1
d_gene: .
abundance: many
j_gene: TRBJ1-4
CDR3nt: TGCGCCAGCTCCATCGCCGGGGGAATAGGAAAACTGTTTTTT
CDR3aa: CASSIAGGIGKLFF

v_gene: TRBV6-4
d_gene: TRBD2
abundance: .
j_gene: TRBJ2-3
CDR3nt: TGTGCCAGCAGCCGAGAAAGCGGGAGTTACTTCACAGATACGCAGTATTTT
CDR3aa: CASSRESGSYFTDTQYF

v_gene: TRBV7-6
d_gene: .
abundance: many
j_gene: TRBJ2-1
CDR3nt: TGTGCCAGCAGCTTGGCAACAGGGTATGAGCAGTTCTTC
CDR3aa: CASSLATGYEQFF

v_gene: TRBV5-1
d_gene: .
abundance: many
j_gene: TRBJ2-5
CDR3nt: TGCGCCAGCAGCTTACAGCAGGGGAGGGAGACCCAGTACTTC
CDR3aa: CASSLQQGRETQYF

v_gene: TRBV3-1
d_gene: .
abundance: .
j_gene: TRBJ1-3
CDR3nt: TGTGCCTGCAGCCAAGCCCGGGACCTCTCTGGAAGCACCATATATTTT
CDR3aa: CACSQARDLSGSTIYF